The 22 T cell receptor beta chains in this list originate from one sample, sequenced in a study of T cells in localized non-small cell lung cancer. Sequencing was performed with immunoSEQ multiplex PCR; in TCRdb, only in-frame clones are kept and a portion is missing. The sample lists tens of thousands of clones, more than 85% occurring once. The specimen comprised peripheral blood, sampled before any cancer treatment. The receptor set was obtained from a male donor aged 60 or over with stage I squamous cell lung carcinoma.

The chain links TRBV6-5 to TRBJ2-1; TRBD2 aligns across 7 bases. Germline CDR1 and CDR2: MNHEY and SVGAGI. Trimming took 4 bases from V and 5 from J; bases not matched to a gene: 5. The CDR3 is 14 amino acids. CDR3 loop: CASSSPAGNNEQFF. The CDR3 nucleotides are TGTGCCAGCAGTTCCCCAGCGGGGAACAATGAGCAGTTCTTC.

This chain uses TRBV6-5 with TRBJ2-1; 9 nucleotides match TRBD2. This CDR3 has 16 amino acids. Germline assignment: CDR1 MNHEY and CDR2 SVGAGI. V lost 0 bases and J lost 6; bases outside the gene matches: 6. The CDR3 DNA reads TGTGCCAGCAGTTACTCGGGGACTAGCCTTACCAATGAGCAGTTCTTC. Its protein product is CASSYSGTSLTNEQFF.

The chain employs TRBV19 and TRBJ2-1; D possibly matches TRBD1 or TRBD2 (5 bases each). V was cut by 6 bases and J by 0 bases, with 9 bases left in between. The CDR3 has 14 amino acids. Germline V gene sequence: CDR1 LNHDA, CDR2 SQIVND (reference sequence). This CDR3 reads CASRSGSSYNEQFF. The CDR3 bases are TGTGCCAGTAGATCAGGGAGCTCCTACAATGAGCAGTTCTTC.

This clone was seen a few times. The V and J genes are TRBV7-8 and TRBJ2-7; D remains unclear. This CDR3 has 14 residues. The V gene lost 1 base and the J gene lost 3 bases, with 10 bases spanning the gap. Germline CDR1 SGHVS, CDR2 FQNEAQ. CDR3 residues: CASSLGGRYYEQYF. CDR3 sequence (DNA): TGTGCCAGCAGCTTAGGAGGACGGTACTACGAGCAGTACTTC.

The chain couples TRBV21-1 to TRBJ2-5; TRBD1 reflects the table's D call only, with no check against the DNA. TRBV21-1 is a documented pseudogene. This CDR3 contains 17 residues. This chain's CDR3 is CASSKSGQGSRQETQYF. The CDR3 bases are TGTGCCAGCAGCAAGTCAGGACAGGGGAGTAGGCAAGAGACCCAGTACTTC.

The chain joins TRBV5-6 to TRBJ1-2; D gene ambiguous. CDR1 and CDR2 from the germline V gene are SGHDT and YYEEEE. Trimming left V 4 bases short and J 5 bases short, with 15 bases between. The CDR3 runs 14 residues. The CDR3 bases are TGTGCCAGCAGCGTGGCCGGGAGACTGTATGGCTACACCTTC. It specifies CASSVAGRLYGYTF. The full variable domain, completed using reference TRBV5-6 and TRBJ1-2, is DAGVTQSPTHLIKTRGQQVTLRCSPKSGHDTVSWYQQALGQGPQFIFQYYEEEERQRGNFPDRFSGHQFPNYSSELNVNALLLGDSALYLCASSVAGRLYGYTFGSGTRLTVV.

This clone has a handful of counts. V is TRBV21-1 and J is TRBJ2-4; TRBD1 is taken as the D call from the table, unchecked against the DNA. TRBV21-1 is reported as a pseudogene. The CDR3 covers 14 residues. CDR3 sequence reads: CASSKVIAKNIQYF. CDR3 sequence (DNA): TGTGCCAGCAGCAAAGTCATAGCCAAAAACATTCAGTACTTC.

The chain joins TRBV29-1 to TRBJ1-1; tentative D call: TRBD1 (5 bases). With 6 bases removed from V and 4 bases from J, the gap between germline ends came to 12 bases. CDR3 size: 12 residues. Germline V lookup: CDR1 SQVTM, CDR2 ANQGSEA. In DNA, the CDR3 is TGCAGCGTACAGGAGAAGCGCACTGAAGCTTTCTTT. It yields the protein CSVQEKRTEAFF.

The sample holds a few counts of this clone. This rearrangement joins TRBV9 to TRBJ2-3, with D unclear. Trimming removed 2 bases from V and 5 bases from J, with 6 bases in between. The CDR3 has 12 residues. Germline CDR1 is SGDLS and CDR2 is YYNGEE. CDR3 protein: CASSVIRDTQYF. The CDR3, as DNA: TGTGCCAGCAGCGTTATAAGAGATACGCAGTATTTT. Full variable domain (outside the CDR3, taken from reference TRBV9 and TRBJ2-3): DSGVTQTPKHLITATGQRVTLRCSPRSGDLSVYWYQQSLDQGLQFLIQYYNGEERAKGNILERFSAQQFPDLHSELNLSSLELGDSALYFCASSVIRDTQYFGPGTRLTVL.

DNA of the CDR3: TGTGCCAGCAGCTTGGACAAGGGCTACGGCTACACCTTC. Translation gives CASSLDKGYGYTF. This rearrangement joins TRBV5-4 to TRBJ1-2; no reliable D call. V was cut by 0 bases and J by 8 bases, with 11 bases left in between. The CDR3 has 13 amino acids. From germline, CDR1 is SGHNT and CDR2 YYREEE (reference sequence).

This clone was detected once. The chain combines TRBV7-8 with TRBJ1-5, with D perhaps matching TRBD1 (5 bases). CDR1 is SGHVS and CDR2 is FQNEAQ in the germline V gene. Trimming removed 5 bases from V and 7 bases from J, with 12 bases in between. This CDR3 has 13 residues. DNA for the CDR3: TGTGCCAGCAGCGCATCTAGGGGACAGCCCCAGCATTTT. This sequence encodes CASSASRGQPQHF.

This clone has just a few counts. This chain links TRBV7-2 with TRBJ1-5; TRBD1 matches at 7 bases. After removal of 6 bases from V and 4 bases from J, the junction contained 6 bases not matched to a gene. The CDR3 has 14 residues. Germline CDR1 SGHTA, CDR2 FQGNSA. The CDR3 sequence: CASRTGTDNQPQHF. In DNA form, the CDR3 reads TGTGCCAGCAGGACAGGGACGGATAATCAGCCCCAGCATTTT.

V and J are TRBV14 and TRBJ1-2; D is uncertain. Germline V gives CDR1 SGHDN, CDR2 FVKESK. The CDR3 totals 15 residues. V was pared by 0 bases and J by 4 bases, with 12 bases between. CDR3 region: CASSQDMEQPYGYTF. The CDR3 DNA sequence: TGTGCCAGCAGCCAAGATATGGAACAGCCCTATGGCTACACCTTC.

This clone was counted only a few times. The V gene is TRBV15, the J gene TRBJ2-5; maybe TRBD2 (6 bases). The V gene lost 1 base and the J gene lost 7 bases, with 13 bases spanning the gap. CDR1 is LNHNV, CDR2 YYDKDF, per germline (reference sequence). The CDR3 runs 14 residues. For the CDR3, the DNA is TGTGCCACCAGCAGAGTTGCGGGGAAGGCGACCCAGTACTTC. Its protein is CATSRVAGKATQYF. The variable domain in full, with the rest retrieved from reference TRBV15 and TRBJ2-5, is DAMVIQNPRYQVTQFGKPVTLSCSQTLNHNVMYWYQQKSSQAPKLLFHYYDKDFNNEADTPDNFQSRRPNTSFCFLDIRSPGLGDTAMYLCATSRVAGKATQYFGPGTRLLVL.

This chain links TRBV6-4 with TRBJ1-2, with 9 bases identical to TRBD1. Germline CDR1 and CDR2: MRHNA and SNTAGT. Trimming cost V 10 bases and J 4 bases; bases outside gene matches: 10. The CDR3 spans 14 residues. The CDR3 DNA reads TGTGCCAACCCGGGACAGGGCCCCTCCTATGGCTACACCTTC. As protein: CANPGQGPSYGYTF.

The rearrangement links TRBV5-4 to TRBJ1-2; D gene unclear. Germline-derived CDR1 and CDR2 are SGHNT and YYREEE (reference sequence). The V end lost 0 bases, the J end lost 5 bases, and 11 bases lay between the germline ends. The CDR3 covers 14 residues. CDR3: CASSLERRNYGYTF. In DNA form, the CDR3 reads TGTGCCAGCAGCTTGGAACGGCGCAATTATGGCTACACCTTC.

This clone was observed a handful of times. The V call is TRBV30, the J call TRBJ2-2; D is unresolved. V lost 3 bases, J lost 7 bases, and 12 bases lay in between. The germline V gene has CDR1 GTSNPN and CDR2 SVGIG (reference sequence). This CDR3 region has 13 residues. This chain's CDR3 is CAWRGRRDGELFF. As DNA, the CDR3 is TGTGCCTGGAGAGGGCGAAGGGACGGGGAGCTGTTTTTT.

This clone was seen a few times. The chain joins TRBV19 to TRBJ1-5; D unclear. V lost 5 bases and J lost 0, with 8 bases in between. The germline V gene encodes CDR1 LNHDA and CDR2 SQIVND (reference sequence). This CDR3 region has 14 residues. In DNA, the CDR3 is TGTGCCAGTAGTGTTGTGGGTAGCAATCAGCCCCAGCATTTT. The encoded protein is CASSVVGSNQPQHF.

The V gene is TRBV7-2, the J gene TRBJ2-2; D is ambiguous. The CDR3 is made up of 11 amino acids. The germline gives CDR1 SGHTA, CDR2 FQGNSA. V was shortened by 4 bases and J by 8 bases, with 5 bases between the two germline ends. CDR3 sequence: CASSSWGELFF. The CDR3 region has the DNA TGTGCCAGCAGCTCCTGGGGGGAGCTGTTTTTT. The complete variable domain, with remaining parts taken from reference TRBV7-2 and TRBJ2-2, reads GAGVSQSPSNKVTEKGKDVELRCDPISGHTALYWYRQSLGQGLEFLIYFQGNSAPDKSGLPSDRFSAERTGGSVSTLTIQRTQQEDSAVYLCASSSWGELFFGEGSRLTVL.

The genes are TRBV6-1 and TRBJ1-2; no reliable D call. The CDR3 runs to 14 residues. Germline CDR1 MNHNS, CDR2 SASEGT. The ends were cut back, 0 bases at V and 4 bases at J, with 9 bases in the middle. Here the CDR3 reads CASSEAQLAYGYTF. The DNA for the CDR3 is TGTGCCAGCAGTGAAGCGCAGTTAGCCTATGGCTACACCTTC.

V usage is TRBV15 and J usage is TRBJ2-1; the D gene is possibly TRBD2 (7 bases). The CDR3 has 14 amino acids. Germline loops: CDR1 LNHNV, CDR2 YYDKDF (reference sequence). V was pared by 6 bases and J by 3 bases, with 12 bases between. The CDR3 coding sequence is TGTGCCACCAGTGCGGGGGCTAACTACAATGAGCAGTTCTTC. Its translation is CATSAGANYNEQFF.

The chain employs TRBV18 and TRBJ1-6; TRBD1 is a possible D gene (5 bases). CDR1 KGHSH and CDR2 LQKENI come from the germline V gene. The CDR3 contains 15 residues. Trimming took 4 bases from V and 3 from J, leaving 10 bases between them. The CDR3 DNA sequence: TGTGCCAGCTCACATTCAGACAGCTATAATTCACCCCTCCACTTT. Translated: CASSHSDSYNSPLHF.